This T cell receptor (beta chain) was sequenced for a study of CD8 T cells in ankylosing spondylitis. Study observations and caveats: Disease-linked clones had a CD8+ phenotype and relatively low frequency in peripheral blood. Significant enrichment of disease-linked clones was reportedly seen in matched ankylosing spondylitis synovial fluid.

The CDR3 runs 15 residues. The germline V and J ends were trimmed by 4 bases and 1 base, with 14 bases remaining between them. In germline, CDR1 is SGDLS, CDR2 YYNGEE. TCRdb re-called the 5' RACE reads through MiXCR, storing one row per CDR3 protein. The table records 25,000 to 35,000 distinct CDR3 sequences, roughly 5.3% of them present only once. This clonotype was counted ten times or more. No antigen is known for it. The chain is built from TRBV9 and TRBJ2-5; D perhaps matches TRBD2 (7 bases). Material: blood, either unsorted or a sorted T cell fraction (not recorded which). The origin of this receptor is a female donor with ankylosing spondylitis or in good health (not recorded which). The CDR3 DNA follows: TGTGCCAGCAGCCCGGGGGGCAGGGGCCAAGAGACCCAGTACTTC. Amino acids: CASSPGGRGQETQYF. The variable domain in full, completed from reference TRBV9 and TRBJ2-5, reads DSGVTQTPKHLITATGQRVTLRCSPRSGDLSVYWYQQSLDQGLQFLIQYYNGEERAKGNILERFSAQQFPDLHSELNLSSLELGDSALYFCASSPGGRGQETQYFGPGTRLLVL.